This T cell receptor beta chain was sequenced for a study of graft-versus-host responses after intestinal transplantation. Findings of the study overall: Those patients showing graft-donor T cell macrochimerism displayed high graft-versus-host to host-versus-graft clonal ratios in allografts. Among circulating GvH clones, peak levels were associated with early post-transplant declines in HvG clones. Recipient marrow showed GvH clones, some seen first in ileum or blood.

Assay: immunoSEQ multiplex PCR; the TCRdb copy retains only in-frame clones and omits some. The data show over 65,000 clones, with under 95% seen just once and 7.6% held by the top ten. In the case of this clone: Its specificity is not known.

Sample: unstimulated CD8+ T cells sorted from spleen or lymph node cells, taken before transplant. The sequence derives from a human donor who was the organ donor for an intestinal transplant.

CDR3 in amino acids: CASSWTGPYEQYF. Written as DNA, the CDR3 is TGCGCCAGCAGCTGGACAGGGCCCTACGAGCAGTACTTC. V usage is TRBV5-1 and J usage is TRBJ2-7; 8 bases line up with TRBD1. This CDR3 is built from 13 residues. Germline CDR1 and CDR2: SGHRS and YFSETQ. Trimming at V came to 3 bases and at J to 2 bases, leaving 1 base not matched to a gene.